This T cell receptor beta chain was recorded in a study of shared clonotypes between healthy human individuals (dated by TCRdb to 2018 to 2021). About the full investigation: A couple of women and three men aged 18 to 49 years were included in the cohort. For each donor, CD4 naive and CD4 memory were each given three plates, CD8 naive was given two plates, and CD8 memory was given one plate. Blood TCR repertoires of a handful of healthy adults were deeply sequenced to estimate repertoire size and the extent of clonotype sharing between individuals. Different laboratories and diverse techniques were used to prepare libraries and sequence TCR repertoires, to increase sequencing depth and limit assay-specific biases. Leukapheresis yielded between about 0.9 and 9.5 billion PBMCs per donor. The research as a whole found: Because the study included a small number of donors, the genetic and exposure-history diversity represented was limited. Clonotypes shared by all four sorted-subset donors showed higher generation probabilities than non-shared clonotypes. About 5% of naive CD4, around 3.5% of naive CD8, roughly 2.4% of memory CD4, and about 0.4% of memory CD8 clonotypes were shared across a few donors. Sampling was restricted to blood, and TCR repertoires in tissues likely differ from the TCR repertoires found in blood. Based on pairwise subsampling, the degree of clonotype sharing among donors was expected to be affected by sequencing depth. Naive subsets generally had larger estimated clonotype richness than memory subsets. Even with the large sequencing depth, rarefaction of the sorted-subset datasets indicated that sequencing was incomplete.

As regards this clone: What antigen it recognizes has not been identified. No base-level quality is on record; no much larger clone is a single base apart.

The donors were healthy, HIV-negative adults who had no recently reported acute infections or vaccinations. Only Caucasian adults living in Nashville, Tennessee, USA were represented among the donors. Magnetic negative selection was used to enrich CD4+ T cells, after which naive cells were positively selected on CD45RA and the negative fraction became the memory subset. Blood was obtained by leukapheresis, after which PBMCs were separated by Ficoll-Histopaque density gradient centrifugation and cryopreserved in liquid nitrogen vapor phase. Analytical flow cytometry was used to check the purity and quantity of every magnetically sorted T cell population. Each sorted fraction had its genomic DNA isolated and then quantified by UV absorbance on a Nanodrop 2000c. Using the deep immunoSEQ assay, TCR CDR3 regions were amplified from genomic DNA by multiplex PCR. Genomic DNA extracted from each cell subset was distributed evenly over all wells of several immunoSEQ 96-well plates, and each plate served as one replicate. For sorted subsets, each replicate PCR was loaded with roughly 0.2 ug genomic DNA, equivalent to roughly 30,000 T cell genomes. The purified libraries were quantified using a Qubit 3.0 fluorometer, sized with a Bioanalyzer 2100, and then quantified again using the KAPA Library Quantification kit. A separate single-read 150-cycle Illumina NextSeq 550 flow cell was used to sequence each immunoSEQ 96-well plate. The original methods were these. Because the immunoSEQ output included only junctional sequences and no quality scores, the filtering could not be the same as the filtering used for full-length reads. Sequences were annotated with PyIR, a Python wrapper for IgBLAST v1.9, and V/J genes and CDR3 were assigned using IMGT germline references. Reads were filtered out if the reads had weak V/J assignments (E-value above 1e-6), no CDR3, stop codons, out-of-frame junctions, or ambiguous translated residues. V3J clonotypes were defined by identical inferred V gene, J gene, and CDR3 amino acid sequence. Percentage overlap between repertoires was calculated by dividing the number of shared unique clonotypes by the size of the smaller repertoire. Three approaches were used to assess repertoire richness: RTK rarefaction, the Chao1 estimator, and Recon v2.1 estimates of unobserved clonotypes. OLGA was used to compute generation probabilities for all TCRbeta clonotypes that the gDNA method yielded from a handful of donors. TCRdb holds this immuneACCESS table with in-frame rearrangements only. Some clones are missing; in checked studies, unresolved V genes explain under half, and the rest has no known cause. V, J and clone size reflect that table, while D and trimming were determined from the DNA. The sample includes around 1.6 million clones, with around 98% observed a single time. The ten largest clones take up 0.4% to 0.55% of the sample.

The origin of this receptor is a man aged 25-45 years in good health. Sample: naive CD4+ T cells sorted from blood. The intended sense of this specimen's cell subset or site label: CD45RA+ positively selected.

CDR3 loop: CASSIRLAYEQYF. The DNA reads TGTGCCAGCAGCATCCGACTAGCTTACGAGCAGTACTTC. The chain couples TRBV7-2 to TRBJ2-7; 7 bases in the middle match TRBD2. Per the germline V gene, SGHTA is the CDR1 and FQGNSA is the CDR2. From V the trimming removes 5 bases and from J it removes 4 bases, while the gene matches leave 5 bases of the junction unaccounted for. Inclusive of the bounding cysteine and phenylalanine, the CDR3 is 13 residues long. Of all the DNA, just the CDR3 is kept, 39 bases in frame from base 1.